This passage covers 18 T cell receptor beta chains from one sample sequenced in a study of T cells in Graves' hyperthyroidism and ophthalmopathy. It was RNA transcripts that yielded the amplified TCR beta CDR3 regions. The HTBI primer set drove a first-round RT-PCR of the TCR CDR3. Each CDR3 protein is one row after TCRdb ran MiXCR on the multiplex PCR reads. Here the sample spans some 760,000 distinct CDR3 sequences, approximately 14% being singletons. Source material: blood. The receptors shown here come from a woman younger than 30 with Graves' hyperthyroidism.

This clonotype has only a few counts. The rearrangement joins TRBV9 to TRBJ1-1; maybe TRBD1 (6 bases). The CDR3 totals 14 residues. V was clipped by 3 bases and J by 2 bases, with 11 bases between them. Germline loops: CDR1 SGDLS, CDR2 YYNGEE. The CDR3 is CASSAVQGNTEAFF. The CDR3 DNA is TGTGCCAGCAGCGCCGTACAGGGCAACACTGAAGCTTTCTTT.

The chain recombines TRBV6-1 with TRBJ2-5, with D unresolved. Germline V gene data show CDR1 as MNHNS and CDR2 as SASEGT. Trimming cost V 6 bases and J 5 bases, with 10 bases left between them. The CDR3 loop spans 12 amino acids. The CDR3 reads CASRGNPETQYF. CDR3 DNA: TGTGCCAGCAGAGGAAATCCGGAGACCCAGTACTTC.

This clonotype was seen a handful of times. CDR3 sequence (DNA): TGTGCCTGGAGTCGATCTAGGACCCCCCAGGCTGGGGCCAACGTCCTGACTTTC. Its protein product is CAWSRSRTPQAGANVLTF. The chain links TRBV30 to TRBJ2-6; D not resolved. The germline CDR1 and CDR2 sequences are GTSNPN and SVGIG (reference sequence). The CDR3 consists of 18 residues. V was cut by 2 bases and J by 2 bases, with 19 bases left in between.

The sample holds a few counts of this clonotype. The chain couples TRBV11-2 to TRBJ2-4; 8 nucleotides agree with TRBD2. V lost 4 bases and J lost 5; bases outside the gene matches: 4. In germline, CDR1 is SGHAT, CDR2 FQNNGV. The CDR3 length is 14 residues. The CDR3 region has the DNA TGTGCCAGCAGCTACGGGAGGGCGCAAAACATTCAGTACTTC. Protein product: CASSYGRAQNIQYF.

This clonotype was observed a handful of times. The V call is TRBV20-1, the J call TRBJ2-7, with 14 bases that match TRBD2. Germline CDR1 reads DFQATT; CDR2 reads SNEGSKA (reference sequence). V was clipped by 1 base and J by 2 bases; unmatched bases: 7. The CDR3 spans 17 residues. The DNA of the CDR3 is TGCAGTGCTAGAGGTAGGACTAGCGGGAGGAGGGCCTACGAGCAGTACTTC. Translating it yields CSARGRTSGRRAYEQYF.

This rearrangement joins TRBV6-1 to TRBJ1-6, with 7 bases lining up with TRBD1. This CDR3 region has 14 residues. Trimming took 6 bases from V and 5 from J; bases not matched to a gene: 4. The germline V gene has CDR1 MNHNS and CDR2 SASEGT. CDR3 DNA: TGTGCCAGCAGGAGGGACAGCAATAATTCACCCCTCCACTTT. It codes for CASRRDSNNSPLHF.

This clonotype appeared many times. One junction end does not reproduce the germline sequence, and a read error may be involved. J is TRBJ2-2 and V is TRBV12-3 or TRBV12-4, with 9 bases identical to TRBD1. This CDR3 has 15 amino acids. The CDR3 protein is CASSSWTGDGGELFF. Here the CDR3 DNA reads TGTGCCAGCAGTTCATGGACAGGGGACGGCGGGGAACTGTTTTTT.

The rearrangement uses TRBV5-6 and TRBJ1-4, with TRBD1 identical over 11 bases. Unmatched junction bases numbered 5, after V lost 3 bases and J lost 7 bases. The CDR3 is 15 residues long. In germline, CDR1 is SGHDT, CDR2 YYEEEE. The CDR3: CASSSRGTGGEKLFF. CDR3 coding DNA: TGTGCCAGCAGCTCCCGAGGGACAGGGGGTGAAAAACTGTTTTTT.

V usage is TRBV6-2 or TRBV6-3 and J usage is TRBJ2-7; D possibly corresponds to TRBD1 (6 bases). Trimming shortened V by 0 bases and J by 3 bases, and 12 bases separated the two germline ends. Germline CDR1 MNHEY, CDR2 SVGEGT. This CDR3 has 15 residues. CDR3 residues: CASSYSRDIVYEQYF. The DNA of the CDR3 is TGTGCCAGCAGTTACTCACGGGACATAGTCTACGAGCAGTACTTC.

This clonotype was recorded at least ten times. The gene calls are TRBV24-1 and TRBJ1-1; D gene ambiguous. The CDR3 spans 14 residues. Germline CDR1 KGHDR, CDR2 SFDVKD. Between the trimmed V and J ends, which lost 2 bases and 1 base, there was a span of 7 bases. This chain's CDR3 is CATSDSRRNTEAFF. In DNA form, the CDR3 reads TGTGCCACCAGTGATTCCCGGCGGAACACTGAAGCTTTCTTT.

This clonotype was observed many times. This rearrangement joins TRBV2 to TRBJ2-7; D is unclear. Looked up from germline, CDR1 is SNHLY and CDR2 is FYNNEI. V was trimmed by 5 bases and J by 5 bases, leaving 16 bases between them. CDR3 size: 14 residues. CDR3 residues: CASSPEIGFDEQYF. The CDR3 DNA follows: TGTGCCAGCAGTCCAGAGATTGGCTTCGACGAGCAGTACTTC.

This clonotype appeared many times. The chain has TRBV3-1 and TRBJ1-1, with 12 bases matching TRBD1. The junction had 4 bases not matched to a gene; V was cut back by 1 base and J by 4 bases. CDR1 and CDR2 (germline): LGHDT, YNNKEL (reference sequence). The CDR3 covers 16 residues. Written as DNA, the CDR3 is TGTGCCAGCAGCCAAGCCGGGACAGGGGGCAGCACTGAAGCTTTCTTT. This codes for CASSQAGTGGSTEAFF.

V usage is TRBV29-1 and J usage is TRBJ1-1; D is unclear. CDR1 and CDR2 from the germline V gene are SQVTM and ANQGSEA. Between the trimmed V and J ends, which lost 4 bases and 4 bases, there was a span of 7 bases. This CDR3 region has 11 residues. The CDR3 DNA reads as TGCAGCGTTGGGGAGGTCACTGAAGCTTTCTTT. Translated: CSVGEVTEAFF.

This clonotype came up many times. The chain combines TRBV28 with TRBJ2-5, with D perhaps given as TRBD1 or TRBD2 (6 bases each). The V and J ends lost 8 bases and 2 bases respectively, with 18 bases between them. Germline V CDR1 and CDR2: MDHEN, SYDVKM. CDR3 length equals 15 residues. CDR3 residues: CASVYLRGRQETQYF. The CDR3 coding sequence is TGTGCCAGCGTATATCTTCGGGGGCGGCAAGAGACCCAGTACTTC.

This clonotype was seen only a few times. The V gene is TRBV7-9, the J gene TRBJ2-3; D possibly corresponds to TRBD2 (6 bases). From germline, CDR1 is SEHNR and CDR2 FQNEAQ (reference sequence). Trimming left V 2 bases short and J 0 bases short, with 15 bases between. This CDR3 region has 17 residues. CDR3 nucleotides: TGTGCCAGCAGCTTAATAGTCACCAGCGGGAGCACAGATACGCAGTATTTT. As protein: CASSLIVTSGSTDTQYF. The full variable domain, its missing parts supplied by reference TRBV7-9 and TRBJ2-3, is DTGVSQNPRHKITKRGQNVTFRCDPISEHNRLYWYRQTLGQGPEFLTYFQNEAQLEKSRLLSDRFSAERPKGSFSTLEIQRTEQGDSAMYLCASSLIVTSGSTDTQYFGPGTRLTVL.

This clonotype was recorded at least ten times. The genes are TRBV2 and TRBJ2-1, with D unclear. V gave up 3 bases and J gave up 0 bases, with 9 bases separating them. Germline lookup yields CDR1 SNHLY and CDR2 FYNNEI. This CDR3 is 15 amino acids long. The CDR3 sequence: CASSEVSGSYNEQFF. CDR3 sequence (DNA): TGTGCCAGCAGTGAGGTCTCGGGCTCCTACAATGAGCAGTTCTTC.

This clonotype was observed a single time. The CDR3 here is CASSLEGAEPQHF. CDR3 sequence (DNA): TGTGCCAGCAGCTTAGAGGGGGCAGAGCCCCAGCATTTT. The V call is TRBV7-9, the J call TRBJ1-5; TRBD1 aligns across 7 bases. CDR1 is SEHNR, CDR2 FQNEAQ, per germline (reference sequence). The ends lost 1 base at V and 8 bases at J; junction bases unmatched: 2. This CDR3 contains 13 residues.

This chain joins TRBV19 and TRBJ2-5, with D perhaps matching TRBD1 (6 bases). Trimming stripped 1 base from V and 0 bases from J, with 9 bases between. In germline, CDR1 is LNHDA, CDR2 SQIVND (reference sequence). The CDR3 extends over 15 amino acids. The CDR3 nucleotides are TGTGCCAGTAGTATAGGGACAGTGTACCAAGAGACCCAGTACTTC. Encoded protein: CASSIGTVYQETQYF.